Listed here is a single T cell receptor (beta chain). These data belong to a study of T cells in tumors and immune-related adverse events. CDR3 length: 14 amino acids. Trimming cost V 6 bases and J 1 base, with 12 bases left between them. CDR1 is MNHEY and CDR2 is SVGAGI in the germline V gene. Using immunoSEQ multiplex PCR, the repertoire was profiled, and TCRdb retains in-frame clones only, with some absent. The table records several thousand clones, around 95% of them present only once. The chain carries TRBV6-5 and TRBJ1-1, with a tentative D call TRBD1 (6 bases). The receptor's source is a female donor with metastatic renal cell carcinoma. Material: lymph node tissue, obtained from a patient treated with anti-PD-1 therapy. CDR3 loop: CASSSDRRNTEAFF. In DNA form, the CDR3 reads TGTGCCAGCAGCTCAGACAGGCGGAACACTGAAGCTTTCTTT.